These 22 T cell receptor beta chains originate from one sample sequenced in a study of T cell repertoires in ileal Crohn's disease. Time point specified: inflamed ileum from the surgical specimen. Sequencing used immunoSEQ multiplex PCR; TCRdb keeps in-frame clones, though not all of them. Among 15,000 to 20,000 clones, about 80% were seen once, and the ten largest hold roughly 4.1%. Sequencing input: ileal tissue. These receptors all stem from an adult with Crohn's disease.

The rearrangement joins TRBV4-2 to TRBJ2-5, with a weak D call TRBD1 (6 bases). Trimming removed 5 bases from V and 9 bases from J, with 13 bases in between. The CDR3 totals 12 residues. Germline loops: CDR1 LGHNA, CDR2 YNFKEQ. This chain's CDR3 is CASSSNTGSQYF. The CDR3 bases are TGTGCCAGCAGCTCTAATACAGGGTCCCAGTACTTC.

The CDR3 sequence is CASSYRGLRRVPLHF. The CDR3 DNA is TGTGCCAGCAGCTACAGGGGTCTGAGGCGGGTACCCCTCCACTTT. J is TRBJ1-6 and V is TRBV5-6, with 7 bases aligning to TRBD1. CDR1 and CDR2 (germline): SGHDT, YYEEEE. The trim removed 3 bases at V and 12 bases at J, leaving 12 bases unmatched. The CDR3 is 15 residues long.

This clone has a single count. This chain connects TRBV7-8 to TRBJ1-5; D is uncertain. This CDR3 contains 18 residues. In germline, CDR1 is SGHVS, CDR2 FQNEAQ. The germline V and J ends were trimmed by 2 bases and 0 bases, with 17 bases remaining between them. The CDR3 DNA is TGTGCCAGCAGCTTATCAGCATGGTATCGCGATAGCAATCAGCCCCAGCATTTT. Translation: CASSLSAWYRDSNQPQHF.

This chain uses TRBV6-1 with TRBJ2-7, with D perhaps given as TRBD1 or TRBD2 (5 bases each). The CDR3 consists of 13 residues. The germline V and J ends were trimmed by 8 bases and 6 bases, with 17 bases remaining between them. Germline V lookup: CDR1 MNHNS, CDR2 SASEGT. CDR3 protein: CASLRSGQVEQYF. The DNA for the CDR3 is TGTGCCAGCCTTCGGTCGGGGCAGGTCGAGCAGTACTTC.

This chain's CDR3 is CASSLATGGTEAFF. CDR3 in DNA: TGTGCCAGCAGCTTAGCCACGGGGGGCACTGAAGCTTTCTTT. This rearrangement joins TRBV7-9 to TRBJ1-1; D is possibly TRBD1 (5 bases). Germline CDR1 and CDR2: SEHNR and FQNEAQ (reference sequence). V shed 0 bases and J shed 4 bases, with 9 bases lying between them. This CDR3 contains 14 residues.

This clone was seen only once. The V call is TRBV15, the J call TRBJ1-4; 9 bases fit TRBD1. The J segment lost 7 bases and the V segment lost 2 bases, leaving 8 bases of the junction unmatched. The CDR3 totals 16 residues. Germline CDR1 LNHNV, CDR2 YYDKDF (reference sequence). The CDR3 coding sequence is TGTGCCACCAGCAGACTACCGGGACAGGGTGGTGAAAAACTGTTTTTT. Its protein is CATSRLPGQGGEKLFF.

This chain joins TRBV6-5 and TRBJ2-7; tentatively, D is TRBD2 (6 bases). The CDR3 totals 12 residues. Germline CDR1 reads MNHEY; CDR2 reads SVGAGI. Between the trimmed V and J ends, which lost 5 bases and 6 bases, there was a span of 11 bases. CDR3 in amino acids: CASSGLGGEQYF. Written as DNA, the CDR3 is TGTGCCAGCAGTGGCCTGGGAGGCGAGCAGTACTTC.

This clone appeared a single time. V gene TRBV28 combines with J gene TRBJ2-5, with 7 bases fitting TRBD1. Trimming took 1 base from V and 1 from J; bases not matched to a gene: 9. The CDR3 has 17 residues. Looked up from germline, CDR1 is MDHEN and CDR2 is SYDVKM. The CDR3 loop reads CASSLSRFRDSQETQYF. CDR3 nucleotides: TGTGCCAGCAGTTTATCCCGATTTCGGGACAGCCAAGAGACCCAGTACTTC.

In the case of this clone: The sample holds other DNA sequences that translate to the same CDR3. V and J are TRBV5-4 and TRBJ1-5; D unresolved. This CDR3 is 14 amino acids long. The germline CDR1 and CDR2 sequences are SGHNT and YYREEE (reference sequence). V lost 0 bases to trimming and J lost 3 bases, with 7 bases between them. The CDR3 is CASSLGGSNQPQHF. CDR3 DNA sequence: TGTGCCAGCAGCTTGGGTGGCTCCAATCAGCCCCAGCATTTT.

The chain uses TRBV5-5 and TRBJ2-7; the match to TRBD1 covers 7 bases. J lost 4 bases, V lost 1 base, and 8 bases had no gene match. The CDR3 totals 15 residues. From germline, CDR1 is SGHKS and CDR2 YYEKEE (reference sequence). The chain's CDR3 is CASSLFAQGLYEQYF. DNA for the CDR3: TGTGCCAGCAGCTTGTTTGCACAGGGGCTATACGAGCAGTACTTC.

This clone was picked up a small number of times. The chain couples TRBV7-9 to TRBJ1-5, with 11 bases lining up with TRBD1. Germline V gene sequence: CDR1 SEHNR, CDR2 FQNEAQ (reference sequence). J lost 6 bases, V lost 5 bases, and 6 bases had no gene match. The CDR3 is made up of 15 amino acids. The CDR3 region has the DNA TGTGCCAGCAGCCAGGGACAGGGGGAAAGTCAGCCCCAGCATTTT. Translated, it gives CASSQGQGESQPQHF. Full variable domain (remainder filled in from reference TRBV7-9 and TRBJ1-5): DTGVSQNPRHKITKRGQNVTFRCDPISEHNRLYWYRQTLGQGPEFLTYFQNEAQLEKSRLLSDRFSAERPKGSFSTLEIQRTEQGDSAMYLCASSQGQGESQPQHFGDGTRLSIL.

The CDR3 region is CASSPPPSSGRSHEQFF. CDR3 in DNA: TGTGCCAGTAGTCCCCCCCCTAGTAGCGGGAGATCCCATGAGCAGTTCTTC. This chain uses TRBV19 with TRBJ2-1, with 9 bases matching TRBD2. This CDR3 contains 17 residues. CDR1 is LNHDA, CDR2 SQIVND, per germline (reference sequence). V shed 5 bases, J shed 8 bases, and the junction held 16 bases outside the gene matches.

The gene calls are TRBV6-1 and TRBJ2-1; 9 nucleotides agree with TRBD2. The junction had 15 bases not matched to a gene; V was cut back by 3 bases and J by 9 bases. This CDR3 spans 17 amino acids. The germline CDR1 and CDR2 sequences are MNHNS and SASEGT. The CDR3 protein is CASSENPYERGVVEQFF. The CDR3 DNA reads TGTGCCAGCAGTGAGAATCCGTACGAGCGGGGGGTGGTTGAGCAGTTCTTC.

The V gene is TRBV7-2, the J gene TRBJ2-7; TRBD1 matches at 10 bases. Looked up from germline, CDR1 is SGHTA and CDR2 is FQGNSA. Trimming at V came to 5 bases and at J to 4 bases, leaving 8 bases not matched to a gene. CDR3 length: 15 residues. The chain's CDR3 is CASSPTGTGEYEQYF. CDR3 sequence (DNA): TGTGCCAGCAGCCCCACCGGGACAGGGGAATACGAGCAGTACTTC.

This sequence joins TRBV6-6 and TRBJ2-4, with TRBD1 as a possible D gene (6 bases). Germline CDR1 and CDR2: MNHNY and SVGAGI (reference sequence). The CDR3 has 15 amino acids. V gave up 6 bases and J gave up 0 bases, with 12 bases separating them. The CDR3 DNA sequence: TGTGCCAGCAGGACAGGTCCCCTAGCCAAAAACATTCAGTACTTC. The encoded protein is CASRTGPLAKNIQYF.

This clone has just a few counts. The chain uses TRBV19 and TRBJ1-1; D call uncertain. Germline-derived CDR1 and CDR2 are LNHDA and SQIVND (reference sequence). The CDR3 runs to 12 residues. Trimming took 5 bases from V and 1 from J, leaving 5 bases between them. The CDR3 protein is CASSDPNTEAFF. The CDR3 coding sequence is TGTGCCAGTAGTGACCCGAACACTGAAGCTTTCTTT.

The chain has TRBV18 and TRBJ2-2, with unresolved D. This CDR3 has 14 residues. The germline V gene has CDR1 KGHSH and CDR2 LQKENI. Trimming stripped 2 bases from V and 7 bases from J, with 11 bases between. Written as DNA, the CDR3 is TGTGCCAGCTCACCAGGCGGTCGTAGCGGGGAGCTGTTTTTT. Translating gives CASSPGGRSGELFF.

The chain carries TRBV5-4 and TRBJ2-5; D could derive from TRBD1 or TRBD2 (5 bases each). The germline V gene encodes CDR1 SGHNT and CDR2 YYREEE (reference sequence). CDR3 size: 15 residues. Trimming shortened V by 2 bases and J by 2 bases, and 13 bases separated the two germline ends. CDR3 sequence (DNA): TGTGCCAGCAGCTTTAGAGGGACGGCTCAAGAGACCCAGTACTTC. This translates into CASSFRGTAQETQYF. Full variable domain (rest looked up from reference TRBV5-4 and TRBJ2-5): ETGVTQSPTHLIKTRGQQVTLRCSSQSGHNTVSWYQQALGQGPQFIFQYYREEENGRGNFPPRFSGLQFPNYSSELNVNALELDDSALYLCASSFRGTAQETQYFGPGTRLLVL.

This chain links TRBV10-3 with TRBJ2-3; TRBD1 aligns across 10 bases. Germline values: CDR1 ENHRY, CDR2 SYGVKD. Trimming removed 5 bases from V and 10 bases from J; junction bases left unmatched: 12. This CDR3 spans 15 amino acids. The CDR3 region is CAISSAGTGENAQYF. Here the CDR3 DNA reads TGTGCCATCAGTTCCGCCGGGACAGGGGAAAACGCGCAGTATTTT.

This clone was found a few times. J is TRBJ2-5 and V is TRBV2; 10 bases fit TRBD2. This CDR3 contains 15 residues. Trimming cost V 6 bases and J 5 bases; bases outside gene matches: 9. Germline CDR1 reads SNHLY; CDR2 reads FYNNEI. The CDR3 DNA reads as TGTGCCAGCAGGCTAGCGGGAGTCGGGATCGAGACCCAGTACTTC. It codes for CASRLAGVGIETQYF.

The chain recombines TRBV10-3 with TRBJ2-3; TRBD2 agrees at 7 bases. The J segment lost 4 bases and the V segment lost 2 bases, leaving 3 bases of the junction unmatched. The V gene's germline CDR1 is ENHRY and CDR2 SYGVKD. This CDR3 comprises 14 residues. The CDR3 is CAISESGDPDTQYF. The CDR3 nucleotides are TGTGCCATCAGTGAGAGCGGGGACCCAGATACGCAGTATTTT.

This clone has only one observation. The chain combines TRBV27 with TRBJ1-1; D is unclear. V lost 6 bases, J lost 1 base, and 12 bases lay in between. The CDR3 has 14 amino acids. Germline CDR1 and CDR2: MNHEY and SMNVEV (reference sequence). CDR3 nucleotide sequence: TGTGCCAGCAGCACAGAGGGAGGGAACACTGAAGCTTTCTTT. Translated, it gives CASSTEGGNTEAFF.